Detailed here is one T cell receptor (beta chain). Only in-frame clones appear in the TCRdb table, and some are missing; sequencing was by immunoSEQ multiplex PCR. Of 100,000 or so clones listed, 90% are singletons. Trimming at V came to 5 bases and at J to 6 bases, leaving 10 bases not matched to a gene. Germline values: CDR1 MNHEY, CDR2 SVGAGI. This CDR3 region has 15 residues. The sample is drawn from a study of OX40 agonist ivuxolimab in advanced cancers. This sequence originates from an adult with an advanced solid tumor such as melanoma, head and neck, liver or kidney cancer. The gene calls are TRBV6-5 and TRBJ2-1, with TRBD1 matching over 7 bases. Here the sequenced sample was CD4+ or CD8+ T cells sorted from blood, taken in a trial of the OX40 agonist ivuxolimab. CDR3 loop: CASSKDRSPSNEQFF. The CDR3 DNA reads as TGTGCCAGCAGTAAGGACAGGTCCCCAAGCAATGAGCAGTTCTTC.